This TCR beta chain comes out of a study of blood T cell repertoires in COVID-19. Across the study: Nucleic acid was either cDNA or gDNA, and it came from T cells, B-cell-depleted T cells, or PBMCs.

Per the original methods: Scientists estimated how many nucleated cells there were by amplifying reference gene primers. Only in-frame clones appear in the TCRdb table, and some are missing; sequencing was by immunoSEQ multiplex PCR. V, J and clone size were drawn from that table, and D and trimming were deduced from the DNA. Of more than 150,000 clones in the sample, 80% were seen once. CDR3 length: 14 amino acids. V was pared by 4 bases and J by 5 bases, with 11 bases between. Germline values: CDR1 ENHRY, CDR2 SYGVKD. The chain is built from TRBV10-3 and TRBJ2-2; maybe TRBD2 (6 bases). The source is a man aged 55 to 69 with acute or convalescent COVID-19. Sequenced material: peripheral blood. CDR3 in amino acids: CAISALGGTGELFF. The CDR3 DNA is TGTGCCATCAGTGCCCTCGGGGGAACCGGGGAGCTGTTTTTT.